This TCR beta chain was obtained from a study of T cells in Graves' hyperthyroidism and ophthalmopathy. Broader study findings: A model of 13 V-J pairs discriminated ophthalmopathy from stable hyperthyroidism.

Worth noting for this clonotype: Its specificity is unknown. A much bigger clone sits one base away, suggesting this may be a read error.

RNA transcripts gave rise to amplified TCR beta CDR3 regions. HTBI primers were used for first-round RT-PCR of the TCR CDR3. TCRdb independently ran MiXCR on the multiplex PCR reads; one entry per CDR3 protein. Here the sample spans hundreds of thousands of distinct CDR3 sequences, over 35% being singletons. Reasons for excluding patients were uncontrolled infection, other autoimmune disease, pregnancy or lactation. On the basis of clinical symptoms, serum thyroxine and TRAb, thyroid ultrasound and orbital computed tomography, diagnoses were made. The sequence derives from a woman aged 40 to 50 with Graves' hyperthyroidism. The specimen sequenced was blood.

CDR3 nucleotides: TGTGCCATCAGTTACAACCACAGGGTGACATTGGGGACCCAGTACTTC. It yields the protein CAISYNHRVTLGTQYF. This chain uses TRBV10-3 with TRBJ2-5, with D perhaps matching TRBD1 (6 bases). CDR3 length: 16 amino acids. Trimming left V 5 bases short and J 7 bases short, with 23 bases between. Germline CDR1 is ENHRY and CDR2 is SYGVKD.